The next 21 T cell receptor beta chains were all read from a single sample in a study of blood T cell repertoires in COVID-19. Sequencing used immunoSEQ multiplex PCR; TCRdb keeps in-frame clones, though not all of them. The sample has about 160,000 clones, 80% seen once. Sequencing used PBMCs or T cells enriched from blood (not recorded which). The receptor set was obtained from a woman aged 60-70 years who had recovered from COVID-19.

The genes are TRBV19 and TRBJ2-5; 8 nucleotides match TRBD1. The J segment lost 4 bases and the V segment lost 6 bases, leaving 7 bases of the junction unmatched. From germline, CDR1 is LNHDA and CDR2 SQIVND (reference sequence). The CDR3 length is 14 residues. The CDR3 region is CASRDRGGLETQYF. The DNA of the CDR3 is TGTGCCAGTAGAGACAGGGGCGGATTAGAGACCCAGTACTTC.

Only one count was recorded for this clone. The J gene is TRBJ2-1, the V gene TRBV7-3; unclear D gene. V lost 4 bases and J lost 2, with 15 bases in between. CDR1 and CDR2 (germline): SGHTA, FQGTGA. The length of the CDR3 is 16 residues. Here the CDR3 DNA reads TGTGCCAGCAGCTCCCTGGGCCGCCCAACCTACAATGAGCAGTTCTTC. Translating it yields CASSSLGRPTYNEQFF.

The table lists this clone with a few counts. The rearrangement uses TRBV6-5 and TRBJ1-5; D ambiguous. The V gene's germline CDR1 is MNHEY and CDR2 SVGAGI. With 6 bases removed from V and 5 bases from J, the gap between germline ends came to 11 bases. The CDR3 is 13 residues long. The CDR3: CASRPPGDQPQHF. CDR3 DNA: TGTGCCAGCAGACCCCCCGGGGATCAGCCCCAGCATTTT.

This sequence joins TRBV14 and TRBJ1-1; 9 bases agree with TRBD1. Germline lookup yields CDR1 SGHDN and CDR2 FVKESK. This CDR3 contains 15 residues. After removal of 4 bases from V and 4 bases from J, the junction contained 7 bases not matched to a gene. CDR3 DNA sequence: TGTGCCAGCAGCCGAGCACAGGGGGCCGGCACTGAAGCTTTCTTT. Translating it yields CASSRAQGAGTEAFF.

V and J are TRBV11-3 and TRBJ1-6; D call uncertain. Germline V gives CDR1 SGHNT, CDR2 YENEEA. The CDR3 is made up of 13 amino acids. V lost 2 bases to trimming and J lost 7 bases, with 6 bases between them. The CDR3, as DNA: TGTGCCAGCAGCTTACAGTGGAATTCACCCCTCCACTTT. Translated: CASSLQWNSPLHF.

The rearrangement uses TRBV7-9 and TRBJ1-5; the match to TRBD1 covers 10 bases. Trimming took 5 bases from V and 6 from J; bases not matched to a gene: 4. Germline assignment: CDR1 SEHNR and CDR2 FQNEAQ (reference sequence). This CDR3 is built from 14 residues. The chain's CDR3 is CASSMTGGSQPQHF. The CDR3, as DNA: TGTGCCAGCAGCATGACAGGGGGCTCTCAGCCCCAGCATTTT.

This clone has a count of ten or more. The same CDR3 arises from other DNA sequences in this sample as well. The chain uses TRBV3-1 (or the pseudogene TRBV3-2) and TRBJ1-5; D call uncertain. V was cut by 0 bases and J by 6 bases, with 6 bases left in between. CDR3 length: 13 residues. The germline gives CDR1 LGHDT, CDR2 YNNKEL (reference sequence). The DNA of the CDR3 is TGTGCCAGCAGCCAAGATCTAGGTCAGCCCCAGCATTTT. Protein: CASSQDLGQPQHF.

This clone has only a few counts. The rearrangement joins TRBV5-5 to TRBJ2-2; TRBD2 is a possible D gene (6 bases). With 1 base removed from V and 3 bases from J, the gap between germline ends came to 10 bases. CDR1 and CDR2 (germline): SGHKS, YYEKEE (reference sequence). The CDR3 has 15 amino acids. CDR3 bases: TGTGCCAGCAGCTTGAGGGAGGTGGACACCGGGGAGCTGTTTTTT. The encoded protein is CASSLREVDTGELFF.

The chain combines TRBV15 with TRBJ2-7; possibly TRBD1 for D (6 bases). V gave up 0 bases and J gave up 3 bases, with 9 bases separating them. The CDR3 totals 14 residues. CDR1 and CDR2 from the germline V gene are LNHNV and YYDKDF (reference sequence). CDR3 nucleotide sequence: TGTGCCACCAGCAGAGATCTAGGGGGCTACGAGCAGTACTTC. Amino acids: CATSRDLGGYEQYF.

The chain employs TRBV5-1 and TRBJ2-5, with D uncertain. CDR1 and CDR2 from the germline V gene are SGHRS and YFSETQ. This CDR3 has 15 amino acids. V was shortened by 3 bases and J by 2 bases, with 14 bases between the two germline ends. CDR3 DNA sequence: TGCGCCAGCAGCTCTGGAGTGGCAGCTCAAGAGACCCAGTACTTC. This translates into CASSSGVAAQETQYF.

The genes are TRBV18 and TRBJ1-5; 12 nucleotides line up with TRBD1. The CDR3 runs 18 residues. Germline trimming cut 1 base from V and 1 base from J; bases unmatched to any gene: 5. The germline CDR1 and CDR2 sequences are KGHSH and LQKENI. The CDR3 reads CASSPRGQGAVSNQPQHF. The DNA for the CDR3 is TGTGCCAGCTCACCACGGGGACAGGGGGCTGTGAGCAATCAGCCCCAGCATTTT.

The CDR3 DNA follows: TGTGCCAGCAGCGGGACAGGGGCCGGCCTCTATGGCTACACCTTC. This gives the protein CASSGTGAGLYGYTF. The chain combines TRBV2 with TRBJ1-2; the match to TRBD1 covers 10 bases. J gave up 4 bases and V 6 bases, and 8 bases lay outside the gene matches. Germline CDR1 SNHLY, CDR2 FYNNEI. The CDR3 contains 15 residues.

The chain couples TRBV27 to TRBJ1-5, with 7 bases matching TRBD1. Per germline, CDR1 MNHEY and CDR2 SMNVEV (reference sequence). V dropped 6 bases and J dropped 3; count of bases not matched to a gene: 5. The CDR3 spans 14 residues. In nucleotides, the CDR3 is TGTGCCAGCAGGGTACAGGGGCCCAATCAGCCCCAGCATTTT. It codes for CASRVQGPNQPQHF.

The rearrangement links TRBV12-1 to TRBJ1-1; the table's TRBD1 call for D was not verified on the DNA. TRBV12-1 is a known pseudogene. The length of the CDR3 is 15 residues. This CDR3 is CASSPTGAENTEAFF. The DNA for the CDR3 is TGTGCCAGCAGCCCTACAGGGGCCGAGAACACTGAAGCTTTCTTT.

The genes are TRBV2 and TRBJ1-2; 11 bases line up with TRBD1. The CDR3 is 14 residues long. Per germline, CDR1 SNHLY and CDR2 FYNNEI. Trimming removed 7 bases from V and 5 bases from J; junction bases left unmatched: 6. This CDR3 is CASTQDRGPYGYTF. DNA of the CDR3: TGTGCCAGCACCCAGGACAGGGGGCCATATGGCTACACCTTC.

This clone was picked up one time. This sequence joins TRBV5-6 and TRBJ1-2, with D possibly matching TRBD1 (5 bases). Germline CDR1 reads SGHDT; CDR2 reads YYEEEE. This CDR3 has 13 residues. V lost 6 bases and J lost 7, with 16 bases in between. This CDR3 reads CASTREGRGGYTF. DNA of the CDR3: TGTGCCAGCACCCGGGAGGGGAGGGGTGGCTACACCTTC.

The CDR3: CATSDLGPDLSYEQFF. For the CDR3, the DNA is TGTGCCACCAGTGATTTGGGTCCAGATCTTAGCTATGAGCAGTTCTTC. J is TRBJ2-1 and V is TRBV24-1; D is unclear. The germline V gene has CDR1 KGHDR and CDR2 SFDVKD. The germline V and J ends were trimmed by 0 bases and 8 bases, with 16 bases remaining between them. The CDR3 sequence is 16 residues long.

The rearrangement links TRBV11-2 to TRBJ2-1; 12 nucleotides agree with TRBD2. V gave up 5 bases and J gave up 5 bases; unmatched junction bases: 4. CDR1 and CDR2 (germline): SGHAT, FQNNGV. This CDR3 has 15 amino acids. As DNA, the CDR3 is TGTGCCAGCAGCACCGGACTAGCGGGGCACAATGAGCAGTTCTTC. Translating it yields CASSTGLAGHNEQFF. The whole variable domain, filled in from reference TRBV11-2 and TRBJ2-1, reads EAGVAQSPRYKIIEKRQSVAFWCNPISGHATLYWYQQILGQGPKLLIQFQNNGVVDDSQLPKDRFSAERLKGVDSTLKIQPAKLEDSAVYLCASSTGLAGHNEQFFGPGTRLTVL.

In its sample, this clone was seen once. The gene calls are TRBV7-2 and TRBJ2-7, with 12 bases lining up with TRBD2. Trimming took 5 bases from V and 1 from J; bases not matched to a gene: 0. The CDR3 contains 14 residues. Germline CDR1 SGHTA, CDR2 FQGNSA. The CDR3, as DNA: TGTGCCAGCAGCGGGACTAGCGGGTCCTACGAGCAGTACTTC. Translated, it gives CASSGTSGSYEQYF. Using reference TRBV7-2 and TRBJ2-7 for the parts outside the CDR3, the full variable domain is GAGVSQSPSNKVTEKGKDVELRCDPISGHTALYWYRQSLGQGLEFLIYFQGNSAPDKSGLPSDRFSAERTGGSVSTLTIQRTQQEDSAVYLCASSGTSGSYEQYFGPGTRLTVT.

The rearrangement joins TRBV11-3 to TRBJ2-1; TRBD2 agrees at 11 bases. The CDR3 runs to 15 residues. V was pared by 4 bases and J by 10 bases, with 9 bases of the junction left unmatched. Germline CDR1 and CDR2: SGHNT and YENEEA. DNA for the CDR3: TGTGCCAGCAGCTCGGATAGCGGGGGGGCCAGAGAGCAGTTCTTC. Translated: CASSSDSGGAREQFF.

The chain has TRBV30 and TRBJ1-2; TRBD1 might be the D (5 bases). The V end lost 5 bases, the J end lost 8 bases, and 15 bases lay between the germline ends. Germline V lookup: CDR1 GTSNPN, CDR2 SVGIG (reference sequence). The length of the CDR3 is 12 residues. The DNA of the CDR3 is TGTGCCTGGGGGGCAAGGGTGGGCGGCTACACCTTC. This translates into CAWGARVGGYTF.